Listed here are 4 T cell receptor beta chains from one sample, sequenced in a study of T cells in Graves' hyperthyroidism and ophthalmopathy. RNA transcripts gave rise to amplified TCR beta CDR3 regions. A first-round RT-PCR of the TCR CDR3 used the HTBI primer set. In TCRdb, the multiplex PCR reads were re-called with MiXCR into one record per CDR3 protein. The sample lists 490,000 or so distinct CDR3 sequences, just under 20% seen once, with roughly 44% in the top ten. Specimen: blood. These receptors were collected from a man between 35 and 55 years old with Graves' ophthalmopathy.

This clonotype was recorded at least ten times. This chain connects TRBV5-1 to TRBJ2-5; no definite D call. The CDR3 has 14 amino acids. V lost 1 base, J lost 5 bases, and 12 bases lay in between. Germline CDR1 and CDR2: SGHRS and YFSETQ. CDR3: CASSLSEGWETQYF. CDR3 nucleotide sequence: TGCGCCAGCAGCTTGTCTGAAGGGTGGGAGACCCAGTACTTC.

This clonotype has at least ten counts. CDR3 sequence (DNA): TGTGCCAGCAGCCTTACGGCAGGGGGCTGGGCACCCCTCCACTTT. Amino acids: CASSLTAGGWAPLHF. The chain has TRBV2 and TRBJ1-6; 8 bases line up with TRBD1. The V gene's germline CDR1 is SNHLY and CDR2 FYNNEI. The CDR3 sequence is 15 residues long. Losses at the gene ends were 6 bases for V and 11 bases for J; bases not matched to a gene: 12. The full variable domain, completed using reference TRBV2 and TRBJ1-6, is EPEVTQTPSHQVTQMGQEVILRCVPISNHLYFYWYRQILGQKVEFLVSFYNNEISEKSEIFDDQFSVERPDGSNFTLKIRSTKLEDSAMYFCASSLTAGGWAPLHFGNGTRLTVT.

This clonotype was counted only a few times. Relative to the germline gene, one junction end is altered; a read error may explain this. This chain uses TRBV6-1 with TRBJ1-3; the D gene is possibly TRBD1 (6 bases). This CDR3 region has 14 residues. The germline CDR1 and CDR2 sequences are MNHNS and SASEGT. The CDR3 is CASRSSDSGDTIYF. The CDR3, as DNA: TGTGCCAGCAGATCGTCGGACAGTGGAGACACCATATATTTT.

CDR3 DNA sequence: TGTGCCAGCGGTTCGGGTACGCAGTATTTT. Protein sequence: CASGSGTQYF. The chain employs TRBV28 and TRBJ2-3; D unresolved. The V gene lost 8 bases and the J gene lost 8 bases, with 8 bases spanning the gap. Germline assignment: CDR1 MDHEN and CDR2 SYDVKM. The CDR3 extends over 10 amino acids.